The source of this T cell receptor beta chain is a study of breast tumors, draining lymph nodes, adjacent tissues. There are many counts of this clonotype. Its antigen is undetermined. One entry per CDR3 protein results from TCRdb running MiXCR on the multiplex PCR reads. Of tens of thousands of distinct CDR3 sequences listed, more than 25% are singletons. The CDR3 runs 19 residues. Trimming took off 8 bases at V and 0 bases at J, with 26 bases between the two ends. Germline loops: CDR1 LGHNA, CDR2 YNFKEQ. General study results and limits: Tumor and nontumor repertoires were significantly more similar in luminal-like than in basal-like breast cancer. The lymph node origin of tumor T cells was framed as consistent with a hypothesis, not demonstrated. Findings are consistent with lymph node origin and intratumoral expansion of most tumor T cells.

This chain joins TRBV4-2 and TRBJ1-5; D unclear. This TCR was sampled from a female donor with breast cancer. Some clones in this sample may be carry-over from other donors' samples. The sample taken for sequencing was breast tumor tissue. The CDR3 sequence is CASPAHDMGRANSNQPQHF. DNA of the CDR3: TGTGCCAGCCCGGCCCACGACATGGGGAGGGCCAATAGCAATCAGCCCCAGCATTTT.